This note documents a single TCR beta chain sequence. Profiling relied on immunoSEQ multiplex PCR, and the TCRdb table lists in-frame clones only, not all of them. The sample has over 150,000 clones, roughly 94% seen once; the top ten hold around 1.5%. The V gene lost 1 base and the J gene lost 1 base, with 7 bases spanning the gap. The CDR3 loop spans 14 amino acids. Germline values: CDR1 MGHRA, CDR2 YSYEKL. This entry comes from a study of control samples from healthy donors and cancer patients. The sequence derives from a woman between 18 and 29 years old in good health. The chain couples TRBV4-1 to TRBJ1-1; perhaps TRBD1 as D (5 bases). Specimen: blood. The chain's CDR3 is CASSQGRGNTEAFF. In DNA form, the CDR3 reads TGCGCCAGCAGCCAAGGAAGGGGGAACACTGAAGCTTTCTTT.